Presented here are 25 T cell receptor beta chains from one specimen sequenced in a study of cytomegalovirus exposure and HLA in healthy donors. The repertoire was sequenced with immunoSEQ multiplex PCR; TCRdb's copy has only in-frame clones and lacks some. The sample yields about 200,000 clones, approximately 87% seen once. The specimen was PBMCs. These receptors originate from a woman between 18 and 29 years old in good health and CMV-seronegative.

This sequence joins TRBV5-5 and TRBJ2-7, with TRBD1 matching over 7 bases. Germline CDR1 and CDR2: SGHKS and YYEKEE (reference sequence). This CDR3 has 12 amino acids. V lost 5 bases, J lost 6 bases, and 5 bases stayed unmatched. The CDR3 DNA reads TGTGCCAGCAGGCAGACAGGGAGCGAGCAGTACTTC. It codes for CASRQTGSEQYF.

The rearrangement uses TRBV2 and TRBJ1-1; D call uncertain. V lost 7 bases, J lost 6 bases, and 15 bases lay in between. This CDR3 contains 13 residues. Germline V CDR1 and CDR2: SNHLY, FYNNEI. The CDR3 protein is CASITVKGAEAFF. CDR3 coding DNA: TGTGCCAGCATAACGGTCAAGGGCGCTGAAGCTTTCTTT.

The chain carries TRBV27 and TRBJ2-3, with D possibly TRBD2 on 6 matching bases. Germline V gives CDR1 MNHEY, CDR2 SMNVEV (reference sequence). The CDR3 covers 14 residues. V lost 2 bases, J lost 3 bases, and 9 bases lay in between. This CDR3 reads CASSLIGRTDTQYF. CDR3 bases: TGTGCCAGCAGTTTAATCGGGAGAACAGATACGCAGTATTTT.

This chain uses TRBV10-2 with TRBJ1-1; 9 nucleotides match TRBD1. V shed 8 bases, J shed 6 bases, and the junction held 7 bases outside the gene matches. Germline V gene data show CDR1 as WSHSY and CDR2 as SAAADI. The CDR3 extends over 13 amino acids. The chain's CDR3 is CASSLNRGPEAFF. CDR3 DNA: TGCGCCAGCTCGTTAAACAGGGGGCCTGAAGCTTTCTTT.

The CDR3 coding sequence is TGTGCCAGCAGCTACGACACCACTGGAAACACCATATATTTT. The encoded protein is CASSYDTTGNTIYF. This chain connects TRBV5-6 to TRBJ1-3; no reliable D call. The CDR3 is 14 residues long. The V gene's germline CDR1 is SGHDT and CDR2 YYEEEE. The germline V and J ends were trimmed by 3 bases and 2 bases, with 9 bases remaining between them.

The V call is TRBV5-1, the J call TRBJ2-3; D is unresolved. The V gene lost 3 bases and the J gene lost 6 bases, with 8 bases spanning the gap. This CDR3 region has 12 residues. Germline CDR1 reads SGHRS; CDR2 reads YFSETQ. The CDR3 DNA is TGCGCCAGCAGCTCCGGGCCCGATACGCAGTATTTT. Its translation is CASSSGPDTQYF.

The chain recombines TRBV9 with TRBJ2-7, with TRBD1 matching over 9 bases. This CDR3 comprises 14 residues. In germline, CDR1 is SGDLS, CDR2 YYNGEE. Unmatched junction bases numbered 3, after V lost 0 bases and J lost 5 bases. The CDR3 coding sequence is TGTGCCAGCAGCGTAGGGGGACAGGGCAACGAGCAGTACTTC. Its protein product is CASSVGGQGNEQYF.

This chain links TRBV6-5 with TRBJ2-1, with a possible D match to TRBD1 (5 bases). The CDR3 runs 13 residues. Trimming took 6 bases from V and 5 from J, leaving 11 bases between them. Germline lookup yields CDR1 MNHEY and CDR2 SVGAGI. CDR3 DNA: TGTGCCAGCAGGCTGGACACCCACAATGAGCAGTTCTTC. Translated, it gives CASRLDTHNEQFF.

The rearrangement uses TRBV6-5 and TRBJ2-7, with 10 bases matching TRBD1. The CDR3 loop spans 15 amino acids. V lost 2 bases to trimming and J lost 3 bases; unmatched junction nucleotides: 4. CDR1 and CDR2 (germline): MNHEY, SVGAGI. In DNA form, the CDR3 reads TGTGCCAGCAGTTACGGGGGACAGGGGCTCTACGAGCAGTACTTC. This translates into CASSYGGQGLYEQYF.

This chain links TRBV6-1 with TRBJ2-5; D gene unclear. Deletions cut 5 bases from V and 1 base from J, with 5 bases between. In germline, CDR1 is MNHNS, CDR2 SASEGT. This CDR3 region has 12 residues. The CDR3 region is CASSWSQETQYF. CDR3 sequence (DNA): TGTGCCAGCAGTTGGAGCCAAGAGACCCAGTACTTC.

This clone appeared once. CDR3 sequence: CASSKGSQGANTGELFF. DNA of the CDR3: TGTGCCAGCAGTAAGGGGAGCCAGGGGGCTAACACCGGGGAGCTGTTTTTT. The gene calls are TRBV28 and TRBJ2-2, with 8 bases aligning to TRBD1. Looked up from germline, CDR1 is MDHEN and CDR2 is SYDVKM. Trimming took 5 bases from V and 2 from J; bases not matched to a gene: 10. This CDR3 spans 17 amino acids.

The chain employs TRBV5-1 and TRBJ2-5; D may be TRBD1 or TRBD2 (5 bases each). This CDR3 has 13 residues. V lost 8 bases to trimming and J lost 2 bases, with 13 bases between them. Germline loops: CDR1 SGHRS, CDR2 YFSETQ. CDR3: CASYYEGQETQYF. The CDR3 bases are TGCGCCAGTTACTACGAGGGGCAAGAGACCCAGTACTTC.

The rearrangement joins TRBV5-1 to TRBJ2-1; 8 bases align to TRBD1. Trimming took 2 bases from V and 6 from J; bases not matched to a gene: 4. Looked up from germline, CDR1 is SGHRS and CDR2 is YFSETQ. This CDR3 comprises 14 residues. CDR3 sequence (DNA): TGCGCCAGCAGCTTCAGGACAGGGAGCAATGAGCAGTTCTTC. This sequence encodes CASSFRTGSNEQFF. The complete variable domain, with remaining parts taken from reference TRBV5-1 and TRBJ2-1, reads KAGVTQTPRYLIKTRGQQVTLSCSPISGHRSVSWYQQTPGQGLQFLFEYFSETQRNKGNFPGRFSGRQFSNSRSEMNVSTLELGDSALYLCASSFRTGSNEQFFGPGTRLTVL.

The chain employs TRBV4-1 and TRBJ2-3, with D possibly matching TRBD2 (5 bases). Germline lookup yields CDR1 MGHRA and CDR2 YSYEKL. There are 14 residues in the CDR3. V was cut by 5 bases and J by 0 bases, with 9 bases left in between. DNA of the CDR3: TGCGCCAGCAGCGTAGGACTGAGCACAGATACGCAGTATTTT. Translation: CASSVGLSTDTQYF.

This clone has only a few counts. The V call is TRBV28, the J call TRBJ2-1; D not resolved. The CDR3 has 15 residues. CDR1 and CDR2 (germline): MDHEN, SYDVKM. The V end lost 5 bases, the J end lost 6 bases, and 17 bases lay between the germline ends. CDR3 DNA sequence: TGTGCCAGCAGTCCGCCCCCCGCCGGATCCAATGAGCAGTTCTTC. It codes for CASSPPPAGSNEQFF.

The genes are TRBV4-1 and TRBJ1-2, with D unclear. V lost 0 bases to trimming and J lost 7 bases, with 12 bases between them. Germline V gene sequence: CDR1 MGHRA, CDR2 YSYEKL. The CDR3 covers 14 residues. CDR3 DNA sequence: TGCGCCAGCAGCCAAGATGAAGGTATTCGTGGCTACACCTTC. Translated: CASSQDEGIRGYTF.

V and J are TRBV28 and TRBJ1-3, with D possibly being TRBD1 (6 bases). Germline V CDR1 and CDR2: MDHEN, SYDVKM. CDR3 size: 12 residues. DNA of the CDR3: TGTGCAGGGGGGGAATCTGGAAACACCATATATTTT. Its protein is CAGGESGNTIYF.

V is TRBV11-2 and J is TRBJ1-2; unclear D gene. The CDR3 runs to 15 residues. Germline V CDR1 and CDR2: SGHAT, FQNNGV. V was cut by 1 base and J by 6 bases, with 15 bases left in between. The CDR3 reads CASSLVPAGRDGYTF. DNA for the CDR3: TGTGCCAGCAGCTTAGTCCCGGCGGGAAGGGATGGCTACACCTTC.

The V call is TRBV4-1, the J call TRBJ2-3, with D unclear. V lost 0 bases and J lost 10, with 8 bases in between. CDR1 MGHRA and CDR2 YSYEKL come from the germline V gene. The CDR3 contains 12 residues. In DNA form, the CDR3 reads TGCGCCAGCAGCCAAGAATTTGGCTCGCAGTATTTT. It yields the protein CASSQEFGSQYF.

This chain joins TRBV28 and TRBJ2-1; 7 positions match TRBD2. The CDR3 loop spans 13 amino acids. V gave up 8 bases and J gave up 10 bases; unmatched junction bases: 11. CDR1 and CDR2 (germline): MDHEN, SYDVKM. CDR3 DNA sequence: TGTGCCAGCCGTTCTAGCGGAGCTGGGGAGCAGTTCTTC. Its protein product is CASRSSGAGEQFF.

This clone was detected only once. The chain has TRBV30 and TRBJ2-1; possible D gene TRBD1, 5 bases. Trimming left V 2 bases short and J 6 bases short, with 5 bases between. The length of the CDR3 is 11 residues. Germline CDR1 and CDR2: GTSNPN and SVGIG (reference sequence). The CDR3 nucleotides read TGTGCCTGGAGTCAGGGCAATGAGCAGTTCTTC. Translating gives CAWSQGNEQFF. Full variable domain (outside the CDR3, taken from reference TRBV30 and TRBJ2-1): SQTIHQWPATLVQPVGSPLSLECTVEGTSNPNLYWYRQAAGRGLQLLFYSVGIGQISSEVPQNLSASRPQDRQFILSSKKLLLSDSGFYLCAWSQGNEQFFGPGTRLTVL.

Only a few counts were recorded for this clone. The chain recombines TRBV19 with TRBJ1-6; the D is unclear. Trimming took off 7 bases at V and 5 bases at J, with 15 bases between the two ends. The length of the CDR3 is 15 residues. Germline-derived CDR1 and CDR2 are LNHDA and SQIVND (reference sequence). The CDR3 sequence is CASNVPKIHNSPLHF. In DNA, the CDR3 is TGTGCCAGTAACGTCCCTAAGATCCATAATTCACCCCTCCACTTT.

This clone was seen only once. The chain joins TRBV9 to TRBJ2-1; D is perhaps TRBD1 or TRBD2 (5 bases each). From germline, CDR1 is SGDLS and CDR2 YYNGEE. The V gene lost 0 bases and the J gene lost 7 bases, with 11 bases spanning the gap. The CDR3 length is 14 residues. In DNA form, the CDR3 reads TGTGCCAGCAGCGTAGAAGTCAGGGAGAATGAGCAGTTCTTC. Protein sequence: CASSVEVRENEQFF.

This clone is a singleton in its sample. DNA of the CDR3: TGTGCTAGTGGTTTGTACACAGCCTACGAGCAGTACTTC. It encodes CASGLYTAYEQYF. The gene calls are TRBV12-5 and TRBJ2-7; D not resolved. This CDR3 has 13 amino acids. Looked up from germline, CDR1 is LGHNT and CDR2 is FRNRAP. The ends were cut back, 2 bases at V and 2 bases at J, with 7 bases in the middle.

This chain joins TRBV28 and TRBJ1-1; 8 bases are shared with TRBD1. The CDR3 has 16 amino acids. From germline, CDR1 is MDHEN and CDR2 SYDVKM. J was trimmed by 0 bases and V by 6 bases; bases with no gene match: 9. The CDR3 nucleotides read TGTGCCAGCAGCTCCCGACGACAGGGGTTGAACACTGAAGCTTTCTTT. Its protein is CASSSRRQGLNTEAFF.